The TCR beta chain under discussion was sequenced for a study of T cells in Graves' hyperthyroidism and ophthalmopathy. Whole-study context: The authors collected peripheral blood at initial diagnosis, before any treatment. General study points: Ophthalmopathy was identified by the model a median around 6.3 months ahead of onset. In the analysis, a 13 V-J model separated ophthalmopathy from stable hyperthyroidism.

Patients between 18 and 65 years old had hyperthyroidism, newly diagnosed and lasting under 2 months. The CDR3 spans 14 residues. Trimming removed 4 bases at V and 0 bases at J, with 9 bases between. The germline V gene has CDR1 ENHRY and CDR2 SYGVKD. A note on this clonotype: The antigen is undetermined.

Authors of the study amplified TCR beta CDR3 regions from RNA transcripts. The HTBI primer set was used in a first-round RT-PCR of the TCR CDR3. TCRdb itself ran the multiplex PCR reads through MiXCR, one entry per CDR3 protein. Among a few hundred thousand distinct CDR3 sequences listed, approximately 15% were seen once. The specimen was blood. The sequence was obtained from a woman in her thirties with Graves' hyperthyroidism. This rearrangement joins TRBV10-3 to TRBJ1-2, with a tentative D call TRBD1 (5 bases). The CDR3 spells CAISVKDTNYGYTF. The CDR3 coding sequence is TGTGCCATCAGTGTGAAGGACACTAACTATGGCTACACCTTC.